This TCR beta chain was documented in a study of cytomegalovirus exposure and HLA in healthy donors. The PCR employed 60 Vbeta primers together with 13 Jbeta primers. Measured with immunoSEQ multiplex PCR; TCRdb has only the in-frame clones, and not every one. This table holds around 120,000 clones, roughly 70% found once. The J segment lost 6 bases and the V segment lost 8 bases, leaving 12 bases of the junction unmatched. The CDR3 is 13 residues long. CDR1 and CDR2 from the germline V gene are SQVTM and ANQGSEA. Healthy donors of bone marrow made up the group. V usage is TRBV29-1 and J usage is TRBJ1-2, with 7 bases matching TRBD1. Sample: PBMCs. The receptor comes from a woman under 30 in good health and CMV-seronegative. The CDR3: CSTLEGAKDGYTF. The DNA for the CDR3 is TGCAGCACCCTGGAGGGGGCTAAAGATGGCTACACCTTC.